A selection of T cell receptor beta chains follows, all from one sample in a study of blood T cell repertoires in COVID-19. The method was immunoSEQ multiplex PCR; TCRdb's version includes in-frame clones alone and lacks a portion of them. The sample contains 100,000 to 150,000 clones, approximately 85% of which appear only once. Sequenced: peripheral blood. These receptors all come from a woman aged 80 or older with acute or convalescent COVID-19. CDR3s include the opening cysteine and the closing phenylalanine or tryptophan. Each record gives: V gene, D gene, clone size, J gene, CDR3 DNA, CDR3 protein. The D gene is left open where the match is weak. Only part of the rows carry a size: once, few, many, or a class if the clone is expanded.

v_gene: TRBV12-3/TRBV12-4
d_gene: TRBD2
abundance: .
j_gene: TRBJ2-5
CDR3nt: TGTGCCAGCAGGTCGGGGGGAGAGACCCAGTACTTC
CDR3aa: CASRSGGETQYF

v_gene: TRBV19
d_gene: .
abundance: .
j_gene: TRBJ2-1
CDR3nt: TGTGCCTGCGCCGAGAGCTCCTACAATGAGCAGTTCTTC
CDR3aa: CACAESSYNEQFF

v_gene: TRBV7-9
d_gene: TRBD1
abundance: .
j_gene: TRBJ1-1
CDR3nt: TGTGCCAGCAGCCGAGGACAGGGGCCCACTGAAGCTTTCTTT
CDR3aa: CASSRGQGPTEAFF

v_gene: TRBV11-2
d_gene: .
abundance: .
j_gene: TRBJ1-2
CDR3nt: TGTGCCAGCAGCCCCAGTCGGTCCTCAGGGGACTATGGCTACACCTTC
CDR3aa: CASSPSRSSGDYGYTF

v_gene: TRBV10-1
d_gene: .
abundance: few
j_gene: TRBJ2-1
CDR3nt: TGCGCCAGCGGGGCAGGGAAGTACAATGAGCAGTTCTTC
CDR3aa: CASGAGKYNEQFF

v_gene: TRBV3-1/TRBV3-2
d_gene: .
abundance: once
j_gene: TRBJ2-5
CDR3nt: TGTGCCAGCAGCCACTCCGGGGACCAAGAGACCCAGTACTTC
CDR3aa: CASSHSGDQETQYF

v_gene: TRBV7-9
d_gene: .
abundance: .
j_gene: TRBJ1-2
CDR3nt: TGTGCCAGCAGCTTCGCGGGGGACGGCTACACCTTC
CDR3aa: CASSFAGDGYTF

v_gene: TRBV12-3/TRBV12-4
d_gene: .
abundance: .
j_gene: TRBJ1-2
CDR3nt: TGTGCCAGCAGTTGGCACAGGGGCTACACCTTC
CDR3aa: CASSWHRGYTF

v_gene: TRBV9
d_gene: TRBD1
abundance: .
j_gene: TRBJ1-4
CDR3nt: TGTGCCAGCAGCGTAGCTACTGGACAGGGAGAAAAACTGTTTTTT
CDR3aa: CASSVATGQGEKLFF

v_gene: TRBV6-2/TRBV6-3
d_gene: TRBD1
abundance: .
j_gene: TRBJ2-2
CDR3nt: TGTGCCAGCAGTTACCCTTGGACAGGGTTTCGCACCGGGGAGCTGTTTTTT
CDR3aa: CASSYPWTGFRTGELFF

v_gene: TRBV19
d_gene: TRBD1
abundance: .
j_gene: TRBJ1-6
CDR3nt: TGTGCCAGTAAGATGAGGACAGGGGTGATGAATAATTCACCCCTCCACTTT
CDR3aa: CASKMRTGVMNNSPLHF

v_gene: TRBV27
d_gene: TRBD1
abundance: once
j_gene: TRBJ1-2
CDR3nt: TGTGCCAGCAGTTTCCTTAGACAGGGTTTAGGGTACTATGGCTACACCTTC
CDR3aa: CASSFLRQGLGYYGYTF

v_gene: TRBV7-2
d_gene: .
abundance: .
j_gene: TRBJ1-2
CDR3nt: TGTGCCAGCAGCGTACAGGGTAGGGGCTATGGCTACACCTTC
CDR3aa: CASSVQGRGYGYTF

v_gene: TRBV2
d_gene: .
abundance: .
j_gene: TRBJ2-1
CDR3nt: TGTGCCAGCAGGGCCCGGGACTTAGCAAGCGATGAGCAGTTCTTC
CDR3aa: CASRARDLASDEQFF

v_gene: TRBV15
d_gene: .
abundance: .
j_gene: TRBJ1-1
CDR3nt: TGTGCCACCAGCAGAGATCGACAGCTGAACACTGAAGCTTTCTTT
CDR3aa: CATSRDRQLNTEAFF

v_gene: TRBV24-1
d_gene: TRBD1
abundance: .
j_gene: TRBJ1-2
CDR3nt: TGTGCCTCCTCTGCGGGACAGGGAGGCGGCTACACCTTC
CDR3aa: CASSAGQGGGYTF

v_gene: TRBV9
d_gene: .
abundance: .
j_gene: TRBJ2-1
CDR3nt: TGTGCCAGCAGCGCCGGACAGATCTACAATGAGCAGTTCTTC
CDR3aa: CASSAGQIYNEQFF

v_gene: TRBV9
d_gene: TRBD2
abundance: .
j_gene: TRBJ2-3
CDR3nt: TGTGCCAGCAGCGTATTAGGAGCTAGCGGGGAGGGGGATACGCAGTATTTT
CDR3aa: CASSVLGASGEGDTQYF

v_gene: TRBV3-1/TRBV3-2
d_gene: .
abundance: .
j_gene: TRBJ2-7
CDR3nt: TGTGCCAGCAGCCGCTCAGGGTCCACCTACGAGCAGTACTTC
CDR3aa: CASSRSGSTYEQYF

v_gene: TRBV28
d_gene: TRBD1
abundance: .
j_gene: TRBJ1-5
CDR3nt: TGTGCCAGCAGAGAACTAGACAGGGGATTCAATCAGCCCCAGCATTTT
CDR3aa: CASRELDRGFNQPQHF

v_gene: TRBV2
d_gene: .
abundance: few
j_gene: TRBJ1-1
CDR3nt: TGTGCCAGCAGTGACCCCTCCTACTCCAGGGACACTGAAGCTTTCTTT
CDR3aa: CASSDPSYSRDTEAFF

v_gene: TRBV29-1
d_gene: .
abundance: .
j_gene: TRBJ1-2
CDR3nt: TGCAGCCCCGGGGGTGGTCGGAAAAACTATGGCTACACCTTC
CDR3aa: CSPGGGRKNYGYTF

v_gene: TRBV29-1
d_gene: .
abundance: .
j_gene: TRBJ2-3
CDR3nt: TGCAGCGTTATTTTGAATACAGGAAGCACAGATACGCAGTATTTT
CDR3aa: CSVILNTGSTDTQYF

v_gene: TRBV4-3
d_gene: .
abundance: .
j_gene: TRBJ1-2
CDR3nt: TGCGCCAGCAGCCAAGATCAGGCAGCTTTCTATGGCTACACCTTC
CDR3aa: CASSQDQAAFYGYTF

v_gene: TRBV7-2
d_gene: .
abundance: .
j_gene: TRBJ2-7
CDR3nt: TGTGCCAGCAGCTTAGGCCCCGCCCGCAGCTCCTACGAGCAGTACTTC
CDR3aa: CASSLGPARSSYEQYF

v_gene: TRBV7-2
d_gene: TRBD1
abundance: .
j_gene: TRBJ1-2
CDR3nt: TGTGCCAGCAGCCGGGACAGCATTAACTATGGCTACACCTTC
CDR3aa: CASSRDSINYGYTF

v_gene: TRBV6-2/TRBV6-3
d_gene: TRBD1
abundance: .
j_gene: TRBJ1-5
CDR3nt: TGTGCCAGCAGCACGACAGGGTTAAGGGGTCAGCCCCAGCATTTT
CDR3aa: CASSTTGLRGQPQHF

v_gene: TRBV5-1
d_gene: .
abundance: few
j_gene: TRBJ1-1
CDR3nt: TGCGCCAGCAGCCGCACCAGGGGAAGCCTGAACACTGAAGCTTTCTTT
CDR3aa: CASSRTRGSLNTEAFF

v_gene: TRBV5-4
d_gene: .
abundance: few
j_gene: TRBJ1-6
CDR3nt: TGTGCCAGCAGCTTCGGACAGACCAATAATTCACCCCTCCACTTT
CDR3aa: CASSFGQTNNSPLHF